What follows describes a single TCR beta chain. Its antigen is not identified. This sample was included in a study of cytotoxic CD8 clonotypes in ibrutinib-treated CLL. J lost 0 bases, V lost 1 base, and 6 bases had no gene match. The V gene's germline CDR1 is MNHEY and CDR2 SVGAGI. This CDR3 is 16 amino acids long. Study findings and constraints: Public clonotypes occurred uncommonly; on treatment, they contracted or remained stable. The study found baseline clonality above age-matched healthy donors, tracking circulating CD8+ T-cell counts.

Targeted sequencing depth ranged from 1 in 200,000 to 1 in 1 million T cells. Produced via immunoSEQ multiplex PCR; TCRdb's table is partial and in-frame only. The sample carries 100,000 to 150,000 clones, 75% to 90% recorded once. Genomic DNA in a quantity of roughly 2 micrograms was derived from cryopreserved PBMCs for TCR beta libraries. The specimen was PBMCs, collected after 24 months of ibrutinib treatment. The V call is TRBV6-5, the J call TRBJ2-7, with TRBD1 matching over 7 bases. This TCR was sampled from a human donor with chronic lymphocytic leukemia. CDR3 amino acids: CASSYWGQSHSYEQYF. CDR3 DNA sequence: TGTGCCAGCAGTTACTGGGGACAGTCTCACTCCTACGAGCAGTACTTC.